This T cell receptor beta chain was recorded in a study of siplizumab effects on memory and regulatory T cells. Study findings and constraints: There were only a minor fraction of alloreactive clones that mapped to unstimulated subsets. Naive T cells appeared more diverse than memory cells and seemed to be major alloresponse contributors. Siplizumab led to significantly less abundant alloreactive sequences that could be traced back to unstimulated CD4+ memory cells.

The assay covered 100,000 or so TCR templates per sample. This table comes from immunoSEQ multiplex PCR, and its TCRdb copy is limited to in-frame clones, with some not included. The sample includes tens of thousands of clones, approximately 95% of them seen just once. As concerns this clone: Its antigen is as yet unknown.

This CDR3 has 14 residues. Trimming shortened V by 5 bases and J by 3 bases, and 14 bases separated the two germline ends. Germline V gene data show CDR1 as LNHDA and CDR2 as SQIVND (reference sequence). This rearrangement joins TRBV19 to TRBJ2-7; D is possibly TRBD1 or TRBD2 (5 bases each). What was sequenced was CD8+ T cells sorted from blood. The clonotype was recovered from a human donor in good health. The CDR3 DNA reads as TGTGCCAGTAGTCCCTGGGACGGCTACTACGAGCAGTACTTC. This sequence encodes CASSPWDGYYEQYF.